The subject of this entry is one TCR beta chain. CDR3 size: 17 residues. Germline V gene lookup returns CDR1 SEHNR and CDR2 FQNEAQ (reference sequence). The germline V and J ends were trimmed by 3 bases and 0 bases, with 12 bases remaining between them. This table comes from immunoSEQ multiplex PCR, and its TCRdb copy is limited to in-frame clones, with some not included. Of approximately 2,000,000 clones in the sample, approximately 90% were seen once. This sample is drawn from a study of shared clonotypes between healthy human individuals. The chain recombines TRBV7-9 with TRBJ1-6; D might be TRBD1 (5 bases). The sequencing input was naive CD4+ T cells from PBMCs. Subset: CD45RA+ positively selected. This TCR derives from a man aged 18 to 35 in good health. Some clones in this sample may be carry-over from other donors' samples. Here the CDR3 reads CASSFGTTNSYNSPLHF. The CDR3 bases are TGTGCCAGCAGCTTTGGGACCACAAACTCCTATAATTCACCCCTCCACTTT.